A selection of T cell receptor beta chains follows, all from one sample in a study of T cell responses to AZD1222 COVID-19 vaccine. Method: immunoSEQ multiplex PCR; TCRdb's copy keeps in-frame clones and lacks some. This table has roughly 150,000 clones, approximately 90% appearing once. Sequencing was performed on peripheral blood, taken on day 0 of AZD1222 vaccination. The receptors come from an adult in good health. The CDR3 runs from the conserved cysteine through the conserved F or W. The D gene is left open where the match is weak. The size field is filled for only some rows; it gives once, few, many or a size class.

CDR3 DNA: TGTGCCAGCAGTTATCGTCGGTATGGCTACACCTTC; CDR3 protein: CASSYRRYGYTF; clone size: -; J gene: TRBJ1-2; V gene: TRBV6-2/TRBV6-3; D gene: -
CDR3 DNA: TGTGCCAGCAGCTTAGCGAACAGGGGGCTCTCTGGAAACACCATATATTTT; CDR3 protein: CASSLANRGLSGNTIYF; clone size: -; J gene: TRBJ1-3; V gene: TRBV7-2; D gene: TRBD1
CDR3 DNA: TGTGCCTCTGGGGGGGGGACTAGCGGGAGCTCCTACAATGAGCAGTTCTTC; CDR3 protein: CASGGGTSGSSYNEQFF; clone size: -; J gene: TRBJ2-1; V gene: TRBV10-3; D gene: TRBD2
CDR3 DNA: TGTGCCACCGGGGACCGGCTGTATGGCTACACCTTC; CDR3 protein: CATGDRLYGYTF; clone size: -; J gene: TRBJ1-2; V gene: TRBV19; D gene: -
CDR3 DNA: TGTGCCACCGTGGAATACCAATCGAACTATGGCTACACCTTC; CDR3 protein: CATVEYQSNYGYTF; clone size: -; J gene: TRBJ1-2; V gene: TRBV11-2; D gene: -
CDR3 DNA: TGCGCCAGCAGTCGGACAGGGGATGGCTACACCTTC; CDR3 protein: CASSRTGDGYTF; clone size: -; J gene: TRBJ1-2; V gene: TRBV5-1; D gene: TRBD1
CDR3 DNA: TGTGCCAGCAGTTTATCCGGAGGGGGATCCAACGGGTTT; CDR3 protein: CASSLSGGGSNGF; clone size: -; J gene: TRBJ1-1; V gene: TRBV12-3/TRBV12-4; D gene: -
CDR3 DNA: TGCGCCAGCAGCTTGGTAGTAGCCACCGGGGAGCTGTTTTTT; CDR3 protein: CASSLVVATGELFF; clone size: -; J gene: TRBJ2-2; V gene: TRBV5-1; D gene: -
CDR3 DNA: TGTGCCAGCAGCCCCATTGGGCGGGAGACCCAGTACTTC; CDR3 protein: CASSPIGRETQYF; clone size: -; J gene: TRBJ2-5; V gene: TRBV7-9; D gene: -
CDR3 DNA: TGTGCCAGCAGCCAAGGGCGGGAGCGATCCTACAATGAGCAGTTCTTC; CDR3 protein: CASSQGRERSYNEQFF; clone size: once; J gene: TRBJ2-1; V gene: TRBV3-1/TRBV3-2; D gene: TRBD2
CDR3 DNA: TGTGCCAGCAGCGTAGATGCGGATCTCTACGAGCAGTACTTC; CDR3 protein: CASSVDADLYEQYF; clone size: -; J gene: TRBJ2-7; V gene: TRBV9; D gene: -
CDR3 DNA: TGTGCCAGCAGTGAATCCTATGGCTACACCTTC; CDR3 protein: CASSESYGYTF; clone size: -; J gene: TRBJ1-2; V gene: TRBV6-1; D gene: -
CDR3 DNA: TGCAGCGTCCTAGGGGGGGACTACGAGCAGTACTTC; CDR3 protein: CSVLGGDYEQYF; clone size: -; J gene: TRBJ2-7; V gene: TRBV29-1; D gene: -
CDR3 DNA: TGTGCCAGCAGTCCCCCCATCGGGTTGAACACTGAAGCTTTCTTT; CDR3 protein: CASSPPIGLNTEAFF; clone size: -; J gene: TRBJ1-1; V gene: TRBV28; D gene: -
CDR3 DNA: TGTGCCAGCAGTCAAGGTTATAGCAATCAGCCCCAGCATTTT; CDR3 protein: CASSQGYSNQPQHF; clone size: -; J gene: TRBJ1-5; V gene: TRBV3-1/TRBV3-2; D gene: -
CDR3 DNA: TGTGCCAGCGGGGGCAGGGTGTCGGGAGAGACCCAGTACTTC; CDR3 protein: CASGGRVSGETQYF; clone size: -; J gene: TRBJ2-5; V gene: TRBV7-6; D gene: -
CDR3 DNA: TGTGCCAGCTCACCCCTAAAGGGTGGCTACACCTTC; CDR3 protein: CASSPLKGGYTF; clone size: -; J gene: TRBJ1-2; V gene: TRBV18; D gene: -
CDR3 DNA: TGTGCCAGCAGCTTGGGACAGGGGGCAGCCTACACCTTC; CDR3 protein: CASSLGQGAAYTF; clone size: -; J gene: TRBJ1-2; V gene: TRBV7-9; D gene: TRBD1
CDR3 DNA: TGTGCCAGCAGCGGGAGAGCGGAAGAGACCCAGTACTTC; CDR3 protein: CASSGRAEETQYF; clone size: many; J gene: TRBJ2-5; V gene: TRBV6-2/TRBV6-3; D gene: -
CDR3 DNA: TGTGCCAGCAGCTTACTAGGGAACTCCTACGAGCAGTACTTC; CDR3 protein: CASSLLGNSYEQYF; clone size: -; J gene: TRBJ2-7; V gene: TRBV7-3; D gene: -
CDR3 DNA: TGTGCCAGCAGCCCGGGACATCTCCCAGATACGCAGTATTTT; CDR3 protein: CASSPGHLPDTQYF; clone size: -; J gene: TRBJ2-3; V gene: TRBV7-3; D gene: -
CDR3 DNA: TGTGCCAGCGCCAAAGGACAGGGAGAACCGGAGACCCAGTACTTC; CDR3 protein: CASAKGQGEPETQYF; clone size: -; J gene: TRBJ2-5; V gene: TRBV6-5; D gene: TRBD1
CDR3 DNA: TGTGCCAGCAGTCCGAACAGGGGGCGAAGCAATCAGCCCCAGCATTTT; CDR3 protein: CASSPNRGRSNQPQHF; clone size: -; J gene: TRBJ1-5; V gene: TRBV27; D gene: TRBD1
CDR3 DNA: TGTGCCAGCAGCTCTGTGGGGTGGGACTCTTCGTCTGCCAAAAACATTCAGTACTTC; CDR3 protein: CASSSVGWDSSSAKNIQYF; clone size: -; J gene: TRBJ2-4; V gene: TRBV7-2; D gene: -
CDR3 DNA: TGTGCCAGCAGTTCTCAGGGAGACACCATATATTTT; CDR3 protein: CASSSQGDTIYF; clone size: -; J gene: TRBJ1-3; V gene: TRBV28; D gene: -
CDR3 DNA: TGTGCCAGCAGGCATAGTGCAGGGATGAACACTGAAGCTTTCTTT; CDR3 protein: CASRHSAGMNTEAFF; clone size: -; J gene: TRBJ1-1; V gene: TRBV7-2; D gene: -
CDR3 DNA: TGTGCCAGCAGAACGAGGGGGCGCACTGAAGCTTTCTTT; CDR3 protein: CASRTRGRTEAFF; clone size: -; J gene: TRBJ1-1; V gene: TRBV7-2; D gene: TRBD1
CDR3 DNA: TGTGCCAGCAGCCAACGGACGCGGATCTCCTACAATGAGCAGTTCTTC; CDR3 protein: CASSQRTRISYNEQFF; clone size: -; J gene: TRBJ2-1; V gene: TRBV4-2; D gene: -
CDR3 DNA: TGTGCCAGCAGCTTAATACCACAAGAGACCCAGTACTTC; CDR3 protein: CASSLIPQETQYF; clone size: -; J gene: TRBJ2-5; V gene: TRBV7-3; D gene: -
CDR3 DNA: TGTGCCAGCAGGAGACGACTAGCGGGAGAAGAGACCCAGTACTTC; CDR3 protein: CASRRRLAGEETQYF; clone size: -; J gene: TRBJ2-5; V gene: TRBV2; D gene: TRBD2
CDR3 DNA: TGTGCCACCAGTGATACTGGGAGGGCCGACTCTGAAGCTTTCTTT; CDR3 protein: CATSDTGRADSEAFF; clone size: -; J gene: TRBJ1-1; V gene: TRBV24-1; D gene: -
CDR3 DNA: TGTGCCAGCAGACATCGACTAGCGGCATCCTACGAGCAGTACTTC; CDR3 protein: CASRHRLAASYEQYF; clone size: -; J gene: TRBJ2-7; V gene: TRBV7-9; D gene: TRBD2
CDR3 DNA: TGTGCCACCGCGTCCCCAGATACGCAGTATTTT; CDR3 protein: CATASPDTQYF; clone size: -; J gene: TRBJ2-3; V gene: TRBV24-1; D gene: -
CDR3 DNA: TGTGCCAGCAGTTTAGGGGGGTTCAATGGCTACACCTTC; CDR3 protein: CASSLGGFNGYTF; clone size: once; J gene: TRBJ1-2; V gene: TRBV28; D gene: -
CDR3 DNA: TGTGCCAGTAGTGCAAGACAGGGGGGGAATAATTCACCCCTCCACTTT; CDR3 protein: CASSARQGGNNSPLHF; clone size: -; J gene: TRBJ1-6; V gene: TRBV19; D gene: TRBD1
CDR3 DNA: TGTGCCAGCAGTCCACTCCTAGGGACAGGGGGAACTTATGGCTACACCTTC; CDR3 protein: CASSPLLGTGGTYGYTF; clone size: -; J gene: TRBJ1-2; V gene: TRBV2; D gene: TRBD1
CDR3 DNA: TGTGCCAGCTCGCAGGGAGTCCATCAGCCCCAGCATTTT; CDR3 protein: CASSQGVHQPQHF; clone size: -; J gene: TRBJ1-5; V gene: TRBV28; D gene: -
CDR3 DNA: TGTGCCATCAGTGAGTCGTGGACAGGGGAGGGAAAACTGTTTTTT; CDR3 protein: CAISESWTGEGKLFF; clone size: -; J gene: TRBJ1-4; V gene: TRBV10-3; D gene: TRBD1
CDR3 DNA: TGTGCCAGCAGCGGGCAAGGGAGGAGGGAGCAGTACTTC; CDR3 protein: CASSGQGRREQYF; clone size: -; J gene: TRBJ2-7; V gene: TRBV5-4; D gene: -
CDR3 DNA: TGCGCCAGCAGCTGGAACGGCGGGAGGGCCTCGGGGTTCTTC; CDR3 protein: CASSWNGGRASGFF; clone size: -; J gene: TRBJ2-1; V gene: TRBV5-1; D gene: TRBD2
CDR3 DNA: TGTGCCATCAGTGCAGGCGTTCGTGATGGCTACACCTTC; CDR3 protein: CAISAGVRDGYTF; clone size: -; J gene: TRBJ1-2; V gene: TRBV10-3; D gene: -
CDR3 DNA: TGTGCCAGCAGCTTACTCTTAGGACTAGCGGAAAGCACAGATACGCAGTATTTT; CDR3 protein: CASSLLLGLAESTDTQYF; clone size: -; J gene: TRBJ2-3; V gene: TRBV5-8; D gene: TRBD2
CDR3 DNA: TGTGCCAGCAGCTTACAGGGGGGTCAAGAGACCCAGTACTTC; CDR3 protein: CASSLQGGQETQYF; clone size: once; J gene: TRBJ2-5; V gene: TRBV7-2; D gene: -
CDR3 DNA: TGTGCCAGCAGTTTCTCAGGGGGCGGACAAGCTTTCTTT; CDR3 protein: CASSFSGGGQAFF; clone size: -; J gene: TRBJ1-1; V gene: TRBV6-6; D gene: TRBD1
CDR3 DNA: TGTGCCAGCAGCTTATTGGAGGGTTCCTACAATGAGCAGTTCTTC; CDR3 protein: CASSLLEGSYNEQFF; clone size: -; J gene: TRBJ2-1; V gene: TRBV7-8; D gene: -
CDR3 DNA: TGCGCCAGCAGCTTTGCAGGGGGCGATAATGGCTACACCTTC; CDR3 protein: CASSFAGGDNGYTF; clone size: -; J gene: TRBJ1-2; V gene: TRBV5-1; D gene: TRBD1
CDR3 DNA: TGCGCCAGCAGCCCGCGGGGCGATCTGTTAACGGAGACCCAGTACTTC; CDR3 protein: CASSPRGDLLTETQYF; clone size: -; J gene: TRBJ2-5; V gene: TRBV5-1; D gene: -